Described below is a single T cell receptor (beta chain) sequence and its context. What antigen it recognizes has not been identified. A junction boundary mismatches the germline segment, possibly from a read error. The entry originates in a study of CD8+ T cells in alopecia areata listed by TCRdb under 2018. Regarding the complete study: In both human patients and the C3H/HeJ mouse model, the study applied high-throughput TCRbeta sequencing to look at T cell clonal expansion in alopecia areata. On the human side, TCRbeta sequencing was run on scalp tissue and on sorted CD4+ and CD8+ peripheral blood T cells from healthy controls and from alopecia areata patients with either patchy or totalis/universalis disease. Scalp clonality was compared among normal scalp (n=4), patchy alopecia areata scalp (n=8), and alopecia totalis/universalis scalp (n=8). The RNA source kit depended on sample type: the PAXgene miRNA kit for fixed scalp, the miRNeasy kit for PBMCs, and the RNeasy kit for mouse skin. TCRbeta CDR3 regions were amplified by immunoSEQ multiplex PCR using 35 Vbeta forward and 13 Jbeta reverse primers.

The protocol used for the library was the immunoSEQ multiplex PCR assay. RNA was extracted from all samples and reverse transcribed into cDNA as template for TCR sequencing. First-strand cDNA was synthesized using SuperScript III with a 2:1 mix of oligo-dT and random hexamers. Amplification bias was assessed with a synthetic immune receptor repertoire, and residual bias was removed computationally. The paper's data handling went like this. Raw reads were preprocessed to remove errors, and CDR3 was defined according to IMGT conventions as the region from the conserved cysteine to phenylalanine. Clonality was computed by normalizing Shannon entropy by log2 of the number of productive unique TCRs and subtracting the result from 1. CD4 or CD8 identity of scalp clones was inferred by cross-referencing scalp TCRbeta sequences with sorted blood CD4 and CD8 repertoires. TCRdb retrieved this table from immuneACCESS and kept in-frame rearrangements only. Not all clones are present; in checked studies, unresolved V genes account for under half, and no reason is known for the remainder. Clonal size and the V and J genes are those of that table, whereas D and trimming came from the DNA. For this sample there are some 100,000 clones; roughly 66% appear just once. The biggest ten clones account for approximately 2.6% of the sample.

The CDR3 numbers 14 residues from cysteine through phenylalanine. Just CDR3 DNA is preserved here, 42 bases in frame from base 1. PBMCs were isolated by density centrifugation and stained for CD3, CD4 and CD8, after which CD4+ and CD8+ T cells were sorted on a FACSAria. Scalp biopsies and blood samples were obtained from unaffected controls. Findings and caveats that apply to the study as a whole: Unlike mouse skin, which is dominated by gammadelta T cells, normal human skin has resident alphabeta T cells that are also sequenced, and this complicates analysis of the scalp TCR repertoire. Shared TCR sequences between patients were less evident than in mice, which may be partly attributable to HLA diversity in the patient population. Lesional scalp, especially in alopecia totalis/universalis, showed higher clonality and more expanded CD8+ clones than normal scalp, suggesting antigenic drive.

The chain employs TRBV5-3 and TRBJ2-7, with an unclear D gene assignment. TRBV5-3 is an open reading frame, and its role is uncertain. Sequenced input: CD4+ T cells sorted from blood. The source is a human donor in good health. In nucleotide form, the sequence is TGTGCCAGCAGCTTAGGGCGAAACCAGTACGAGCAGTACTTC. Translation gives CASSLGRNQYEQYF.